These T cell receptor beta chains were read from a single sample in a study of identical twins. TCRdb analysed the 5' RACE reads with MiXCR anew, one entry per CDR3 protein. This sample yields around 290,000 distinct CDR3 sequences, of which less than 9.5% are seen a single time; around 7.1% belongs to the top ten. The data were also submitted as part of a second study, on yellow fever vaccine responses in identical twins.

Sample: CD8+ T cells sorted from blood. These receptors were taken from a woman under 30 in good health. The CDR3 runs from the conserved cysteine through the conserved F or W. The D gene is left open where the match is weak. Clone size is shown for a subset of rows, as once, few, many or a class of expanded clone.

clone size | CDR3 length | D gene | J gene | V gene | CDR3 protein | CDR3 DNA
many | 16 | TRBD2 | TRBJ2-3 | TRBV5-4 | CASSFSSGGSTDTQYF | TGTGCCAGCAGCTTCTCTAGCGGAGGAAGCACAGATACGCAGTATTTT
many | 15 | - | TRBJ1-4 | TRBV12-3/TRBV12-4 | CASSFTIWANEKLFF | TGTGCCAGCAGTTTTACTATTTGGGCTAATGAAAAACTGTTTTTT
few | 16 | - | TRBJ2-2 | TRBV15 | CATSRDGQGGTGELFF | TGTGCCACCAGCAGAGATGGGCAGGGGGGGACCGGGGAGCTGTTTTTT
many | 15 | - | TRBJ2-3 | TRBV13 | CASSLGLAGTDTQYF | TGTGCCAGCAGCTTAGGACTAGCCGGCACAGATACGCAGTATTTT
few | 15 | - | TRBJ1-1 | TRBV7-6 | CASSLILGPNTEAFF | TGTGCCAGCAGCTTAATCCTGGGACCGAACACTGAAGCTTTCTTT
many | 14 | - | TRBJ2-3 | TRBV15 | CATSTPDGSNTQYF | TGTGCCACCAGCACTCCGGACGGTTCAAATACGCAGTATTTT
few | 14 | - | TRBJ2-1 | TRBV4-3 | CASSQDKWGSEQFF | TGCGCCAGCAGCCAAGACAAATGGGGGAGTGAGCAGTTCTTC
many | 17 | - | TRBJ2-3 | TRBV4-2 | CASSQDVADIGTDTQYF | TGTGCCAGCAGCCAAGATGTCGCCGACATCGGCACAGATACGCAGTATTTT
many | 13 | - | TRBJ2-7 | TRBV4-3 | CASSQGKTFEQYF | TGCGCCAGCAGCCAGGGAAAAACGTTCGAGCAGTACTTC
many | 14 | TRBD1 | TRBJ2-2 | TRBV29-1 | CSVVTGGVTGELFF | TGCAGCGTCGTGACAGGGGGCGTTACCGGGGAGCTGTTTTTT
many | 13 | - | TRBJ1-2 | TRBV29-1 | CSVEWRAPYGYTF | TGCAGCGTTGAGTGGAGGGCCCCCTATGGCTACACCTTC
many | 15 | TRBD1 | TRBJ2-1 | TRBV7-2 | CASRFRDRLPGEQFF | TGTGCCAGCAGGTTCCGGGACAGGCTTCCGGGGGAGCAGTTCTTC
many | 14 | - | TRBJ2-1 | TRBV11-2 | CASSLDIGGGQQFF | TGTGCCAGCAGCTTAGATATCGGCGGAGGACAACAGTTCTTC
- | 14 | - | TRBJ2-7 | TRBV29-1 | CSVEDIGETYEQYF | TGCAGCGTTGAAGATATAGGAGAGACCTACGAGCAGTACTTC
many | 21 | TRBD2 | TRBJ2-7 | TRBV4-2 | CASSQDIGETLLAGGNHEQYF | TGTGCCAGCAGCCAAGATATTGGGGAAACCCTACTCGCGGGAGGGAACCACGAGCAGTACTTC
few | 15 | - | TRBJ2-7 | TRBV20-1 | CSARDLDGGLAEQYF | TGCAGTGCTAGAGATTTGGATGGCGGGTTGGCCGAGCAGTACTTC
- | 12 | - | TRBJ1-1 | TRBV29-1 | CSVPVGDTEAFF | TGCAGCGTCCCGGTGGGAGACACTGAAGCTTTCTTT
- | 12 | - | TRBJ2-1 | TRBV7-2 | CASSFFSGEQFF | TGTGCCAGCAGCTTTTTTTCCGGGGAGCAGTTCTTC
- | 13 | - | TRBJ2-5 | TRBV14 | CASSQVGGETQYF | TGTGCCAGCAGCCAAGTCGGGGGCGAGACCCAGTACTTC
many | 14 | TRBD1 | TRBJ2-1 | TRBV29-1 | CSVATGGDYNEQFF | TGCAGCGTTGCGACAGGGGGCGACTACAATGAGCAGTTCTTC
few | 17 | TRBD2 | TRBJ2-7 | TRBV7-6 | CASTPLAGGDPSYEQYF | TGTGCCAGCACTCCACTAGCGGGGGGTGACCCCTCCTACGAGCAGTACTTC
few | 15 | - | TRBJ1-6 | TRBV4-3 | CASSQDRSYNSPLHF | TGCGCCAGCAGCCAAGACAGGAGCTATAATTCACCCCTCCACTTT
many | 16 | TRBD1 | TRBJ2-2 | TRBV12-3/TRBV12-4 | CASSPRTGPNTGELFF | TGTGCCAGCAGTCCCCGGACAGGCCCGAACACCGGGGAGCTGTTTTTT
many | 14 | - | TRBJ2-3 | TRBV12-3/TRBV12-4 | CASTSGGRIDTQYF | TGTGCCAGCACCTCCGGGGGGCGTATAGATACGCAGTATTTT
- | 16 | TRBD2 | TRBJ2-1 | TRBV20-1 | CSARAGTSFSYNEQFF | TGCAGTGCTAGAGCGGGGACTAGCTTCTCCTACAATGAGCAGTTCTTC